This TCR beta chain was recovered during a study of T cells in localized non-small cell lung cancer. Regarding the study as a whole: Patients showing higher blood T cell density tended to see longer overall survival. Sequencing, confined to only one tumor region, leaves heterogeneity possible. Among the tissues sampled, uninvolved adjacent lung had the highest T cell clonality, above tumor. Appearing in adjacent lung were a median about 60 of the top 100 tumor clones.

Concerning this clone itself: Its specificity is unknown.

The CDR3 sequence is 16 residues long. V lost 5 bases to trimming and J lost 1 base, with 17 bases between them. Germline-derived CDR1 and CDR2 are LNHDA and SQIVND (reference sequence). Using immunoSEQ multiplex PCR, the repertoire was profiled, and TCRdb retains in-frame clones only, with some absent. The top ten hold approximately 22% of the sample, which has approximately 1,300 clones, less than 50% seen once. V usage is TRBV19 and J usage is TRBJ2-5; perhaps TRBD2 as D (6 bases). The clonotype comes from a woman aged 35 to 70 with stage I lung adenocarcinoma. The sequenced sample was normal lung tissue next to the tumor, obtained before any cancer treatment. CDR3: CASSPRAGRSQETQYF. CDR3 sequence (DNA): TGTGCCAGTAGTCCGCGGGCGGGACGGAGCCAAGAGACCCAGTACTTC.